This T cell receptor beta chain came from a study of blood T cell repertoires in COVID-19. Patients in Seattle were enrolled during active infection, then followed longitudinally. There are 15 residues in the CDR3. V shed 4 bases, J shed 4 bases, and the junction held 9 bases outside the gene matches. Germline V CDR1 and CDR2: MDHEN, SYDVKM. Generated by immunoSEQ multiplex PCR, the TCRdb table keeps only in-frame clones and is missing some. The table records roughly 280,000 clones, roughly 90% of them present only once. The J gene is TRBJ1-2, the V gene TRBV28; 7 nucleotides agree with TRBD1. This receptor was obtained from a woman in her thirties with COVID-19, enrolled during active disease. What was sequenced was peripheral blood. CDR3 loop: CASSSRQGYGYGYTF. The CDR3 nucleotides read TGTGCCAGCAGTTCCCGACAGGGATACGGCTATGGCTACACCTTC.